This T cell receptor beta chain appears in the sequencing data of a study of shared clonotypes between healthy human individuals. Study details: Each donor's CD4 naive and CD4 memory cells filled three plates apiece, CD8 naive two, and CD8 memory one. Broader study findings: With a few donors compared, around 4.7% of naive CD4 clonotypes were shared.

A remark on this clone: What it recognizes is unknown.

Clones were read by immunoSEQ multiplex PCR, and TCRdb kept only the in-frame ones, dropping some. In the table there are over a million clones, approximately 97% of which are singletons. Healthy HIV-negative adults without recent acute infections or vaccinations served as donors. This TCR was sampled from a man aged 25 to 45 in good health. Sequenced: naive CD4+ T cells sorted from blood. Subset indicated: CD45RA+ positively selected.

CDR3 nucleotides: TGCGCCAGCAGTGGTGTCGTATCTGGGGAGCAGTACTTC. It is translated as CASSGVVSGEQYF. This sequence joins TRBV10-1 and TRBJ2-7; D is unresolved. The length of the CDR3 is 13 residues. The V end was cut by 4 bases, the J end by 7 bases, with 14 bases between. Per the germline V gene, CDR1 is WNHNN and CDR2 is SYGVQD (reference sequence).